This TCR beta chain was captured in a study of blood T cells in healthy people across ages. With a J-beta primer mix and a sample-barcoded 5' primer, a second PCR ran about 7 to 12 cycles. Each sample yielded at least 3 million CDR3-containing paired-end reads. TCRdb processed the 5' RACE reads anew with MiXCR; each CDR3 protein has one entry. The top ten hold about 20% of the sample, which has over a million distinct CDR3 sequences, less than 50% seen once. This CDR3 comprises 13 residues. V lost 1 base to trimming and J lost 4 bases, with 10 bases between them. The germline CDR1 and CDR2 sequences are DFQATT and SNEGSKA (reference sequence). About this clonotype itself: Its cognate antigen is unknown.

The study's findings and limits: The study found more naive CD4+ cells and higher diversity in long-lived than aged donors. Among T cells, TCR beta diversity per million cells dropped roughly linearly as age rose.

This TCR was sampled from a woman aged 55-69 years in good health. The specimen was blood. J is TRBJ1-2 and V is TRBV20-1; no clear D. CDR3 protein: CSARGPAAYGYTF. CDR3 nucleotides: TGCAGTGCTAGAGGACCGGCGGCCTATGGCTACACCTTC.